These 12 T cell receptor beta chains were sequenced from one sample in a study of CD8+ T cells in alopecia areata. Specified treatment: oral pan-JAK inhibitor, 5-10 mg twice daily. cDNA prepared by RNA extraction and subsequent reverse transcription served as the template for sequencing. Measured with immunoSEQ multiplex PCR; TCRdb has only the in-frame clones, and not every one. The sample shows 90,000 to 120,000 clones, roughly 84% of them seen only once. This specimen consisted of CD8+ T cells sorted from blood, obtained at week 24, from a patient treated with tofacitinib. The source is a human donor with alopecia areata.

This clone showed up just a few times. This chain links TRBV11-1 with TRBJ2-7; the D gene is possibly TRBD1 (5 bases). Trimming removed 3 bases from V and 2 bases from J, with 11 bases in between. The germline V gene has CDR1 SGHAT and CDR2 FQDESV (reference sequence). The CDR3 is made up of 14 amino acids. The CDR3 reads CASSFYPGTYEQYF. In DNA form, the CDR3 reads TGTGCCAGCAGCTTTTATCCAGGGACCTACGAGCAGTACTTC.

This clone was counted only a few times. V gene TRBV19 combines with J gene TRBJ2-6; D is undetermined. CDR1 and CDR2 from the germline V gene are LNHDA and SQIVND (reference sequence). The length of the CDR3 is 14 residues. The V end lost 5 bases, the J end lost 4 bases, and 9 bases lay between the germline ends. The CDR3 DNA is TGTGCCAGTAGTCCCTCTTCAGGGGCCAACGTCCTGACTTTC. This sequence encodes CASSPSSGANVLTF.

This chain connects TRBV5-4 to TRBJ2-5; 11 bases map to TRBD1. J gave up 5 bases and V 4 bases, and 7 bases lay outside the gene matches. Germline loops: CDR1 SGHNT, CDR2 YYREEE (reference sequence). The CDR3 runs to 15 residues. Here the CDR3 reads CASSVGQGAGETQYF. CDR3 DNA: TGTGCCAGCAGCGTCGGACAGGGGGCCGGGGAGACCCAGTACTTC.

J is TRBJ1-5 and V is TRBV27; a possible D gene is TRBD1 (5 bases). Per germline, CDR1 MNHEY and CDR2 SMNVEV (reference sequence). V was trimmed by 3 bases and J by 3 bases, leaving 12 bases between them. The CDR3 runs 15 residues. CDR3 loop: CASSLHRQINQPQHF. The CDR3 nucleotides are TGTGCCAGCAGTTTGCATAGACAGATCAATCAGCCCCAGCATTTT.

The chain joins TRBV4-3 to TRBJ2-7; 8 positions agree with TRBD1. CDR3 length: 16 amino acids. V shed 0 bases, J shed 3 bases, and the junction held 7 bases outside the gene matches. From germline, CDR1 is LGHNA and CDR2 YSLEER. The DNA of the CDR3 is TGCGCCAGCAGCCAAGAGGTTGGGACAGGTTTCTACGAGCAGTACTTC. The encoded protein is CASSQEVGTGFYEQYF.

V usage is TRBV4-1 and J usage is TRBJ2-7; D may be TRBD2 (7 bases). The germline V and J ends were trimmed by 1 base and 0 bases, with 16 bases remaining between them. Looked up from germline, CDR1 is MGHRA and CDR2 is YSYEKL. This CDR3 contains 17 residues. The CDR3 nucleotides are TGCGCCAGCAGCCAAGGGGGCGGGGGCTACCTCTCCTACGAGCAGTACTTC. Its protein is CASSQGGGGYLSYEQYF.

This chain links TRBV4-3 with TRBJ2-5; D could derive from TRBD1 or TRBD2 (5 bases each). V lost 0 bases and J 5 bases, leaving 13 bases between the germline ends. Germline V gene sequence: CDR1 LGHNA, CDR2 YSLEER. This CDR3 has 15 amino acids. The CDR3 DNA follows: TGCGCCAGCAGCCAAGATCGGCGGTGGGGGGAGACCCAGTACTTC. Protein: CASSQDRRWGETQYF.

The chain joins TRBV5-1 to TRBJ2-3; D may be TRBD2 (6 bases). Per germline, CDR1 SGHRS and CDR2 YFSETQ. Trimming left V 4 bases short and J 5 bases short, with 23 bases between. This CDR3 region has 17 residues. This CDR3 is CASSAGTYTIGGDTQYF. CDR3 nucleotide sequence: TGCGCCAGCAGCGCTGGGACTTACACAATTGGGGGAGATACGCAGTATTTT. The full variable domain, completed using reference TRBV5-1 and TRBJ2-3, is KAGVTQTPRYLIKTRGQQVTLSCSPISGHRSVSWYQQTPGQGLQFLFEYFSETQRNKGNFPGRFSGRQFSNSRSEMNVSTLELGDSALYLCASSAGTYTIGGDTQYFGPGTRLTVL.

J is TRBJ2-2 and V is TRBV6-5; D unresolved. The germline V gene has CDR1 MNHEY and CDR2 SVGAGI. V lost 9 bases to trimming and J lost 7 bases, with 9 bases between them. The CDR3 spans 11 residues. The CDR3 reads CASRQDGELFF. CDR3 in DNA: TGTGCCAGTCGTCAAGACGGGGAGCTGTTTTTT.

This sequence joins TRBV6-5 and TRBJ2-7; possible D gene TRBD2, 6 bases. Trimming took off 4 bases at V and 9 bases at J, with 13 bases between the two ends. Germline values: CDR1 MNHEY, CDR2 SVGAGI. The CDR3 covers 12 residues. CDR3 DNA: TGTGCCAGCAGTTTTGGGGGGAACGGGCAGTACTTC. Its translation: CASSFGGNGQYF.

The chain employs TRBV16 and TRBJ2-5; 7 bases agree with TRBD1. Germline trimming cut 7 bases from V and 7 bases from J; bases unmatched to any gene: 6. The CDR3 is made up of 12 amino acids. Germline V lookup: CDR1 KGHSY, CDR2 FQNENV. DNA of the CDR3: TGTGCCAGCACCTCGGACAGGAGGACCCAGTACTTC. It is translated as CASTSDRRTQYF.

The chain combines TRBV7-9 with TRBJ2-3; 8 nucleotides match TRBD1. The CDR3 consists of 14 residues. V shed 6 bases, J shed 4 bases, and the junction held 6 bases outside the gene matches. Germline CDR1 reads SEHNR; CDR2 reads FQNEAQ (reference sequence). The CDR3 DNA follows: TGTGCCAGCAGTGGCAGGGGGCTGGCAGATACGCAGTATTTT. Protein: CASSGRGLADTQYF.